A selection of T cell receptor beta chains follows, all from one sample in a study of T cells after yellow fever vaccination. TCRdb independently ran MiXCR on the 5' RACE reads; one entry per CDR3 protein. Seen here are 170,000 or so distinct CDR3 sequences, about a tenth observed once, and the top ten hold roughly a third. Specimen: CD8+ T cells sorted from PBMCs, collected 45 days after the yellow fever booster vaccination. The receptor set was obtained from a man aged 18 to 29 who received the YFV17D yellow fever vaccine. Both conserved end residues are part of each CDR3. A D gene is named only where the DNA matches it firmly. Clone size is not always given. Where it is, it says once, few, many or a class for expanded clones.

V,J,size,D,CDR3,DNA
TRBV4-1,TRBJ2-5,many,TRBD2,CASSQEGTTGRETQYF,TGCGCCAGCAGCCAAGAGGGGACTACGGGTCGGGAGACCCAGTACTTC
TRBV5-5,TRBJ2-6,NA,NA,CASSSTAYSGANVLTF,TGTGCCAGCAGCTCGACAGCGTACTCTGGGGCCAACGTCCTGACTTTC
TRBV7-3,TRBJ2-1,few,NA,CASSFQESSYNEQFF,TGTGCCAGCAGCTTTCAGGAGAGCTCCTACAATGAGCAGTTCTTC
TRBV27,TRBJ1-2,few,NA,CASSFGAARDRANYGYTF,TGTGCCAGCAGTTTCGGGGCGGCCAGGGATCGGGCTAACTATGGCTACACCTTC
TRBV27,TRBJ2-7,few,NA,CASTYEQYF,TGTGCCAGCACCTACGAGCAGTACTTC
TRBV5-6,TRBJ2-3,NA,NA,CASSLSDFVRVDTQYF,TGTGCCAGCAGCTTGTCCGACTTCGTCCGAGTAGATACGCAGTATTTT
TRBV4-1,TRBJ2-5,NA,TRBD2,CASSQDPGEGRVTETQYF,TGCGCCAGCAGCCAAGACCCCGGGGAGGGCAGGGTGACAGAGACCCAGTACTTC
TRBV5-4,TRBJ2-2,NA,TRBD1,CASSNPQGYEAGELFF,TGTGCCAGCAGCAACCCACAGGGGTACGAGGCCGGGGAGCTGTTTTTT
TRBV7-9,TRBJ2-1,few,NA,CASSLKIFGGKQFF,TGTGCCAGCAGCTTAAAAATTTTCGGCGGAAAACAGTTCTTC
TRBV19,TRBJ1-2,NA,NA,CASSTSRGYGYTF,TGTGCCAGTAGTACGTCCCGTGGGTATGGCTACACCTTC
TRBV5-1,TRBJ2-6,NA,TRBD1,CASSFGTGTSGANVLTF,TGCGCCAGCAGCTTCGGGACAGGCACCTCTGGGGCCAACGTCCTGACTTTC
TRBV11-3,TRBJ2-1,NA,NA,CASSPRGSAGNEQFF,TGTGCCAGCAGCCCCCGAGGTAGTGCAGGCAATGAGCAGTTCTTC
TRBV5-1,TRBJ1-6,NA,NA,CASSLSREYNSPLHF,TGCGCCAGCAGCTTGTCTCGGGAGTATAATTCACCCCTCCACTTT
TRBV7-6,TRBJ1-3,NA,TRBD1,CASSVAGTGAGNTIYF,TGTGCCAGCAGCGTCGCCGGGACAGGGGCTGGAAACACCATATATTTT
TRBV29-1,TRBJ2-7,NA,TRBD2,CSVTGTSGEQYF,TGCAGCGTAACCGGGACTAGCGGCGAGCAGTACTTC
TRBV30,TRBJ1-1,NA,NA,CAWSPWGPEAFF,TGTGCCTGGAGTCCCTGGGGGCCTGAAGCTTTCTTT
TRBV7-9,TRBJ1-2,NA,NA,CASSPMGPGGANGYTF,TGTGCCAGCAGCCCAATGGGCCCAGGAGGTGCCAATGGCTACACCTTC
TRBV7-9,TRBJ2-5,NA,TRBD2,CASSFRTSGEETQYF,TGTGCCAGCAGCTTTCGGACTAGCGGGGAAGAGACCCAGTACTTC
TRBV24-1,TRBJ2-5,few,TRBD1,CATSLSTGAETQYF,TGTGCCACCAGTCTCTCGACAGGGGCAGAGACCCAGTACTTC
TRBV4-1,TRBJ2-5,few,NA,CASSLQVLETQYF,TGCGCCAGCAGCCTCCAGGTCTTAGAGACCCAGTACTTC
TRBV15,TRBJ2-7,NA,NA,CATSTPGMSYEQYF,TGTGCCACCAGCACGCCAGGGATGTCCTACGAGCAGTACTTC
TRBV28,TRBJ2-3,NA,TRBD1,CASSPSPRGWNTQYF,TGTGCCAGCAGTCCTAGCCCCAGGGGGTGGAATACGCAGTATTTT
TRBV7-8,TRBJ2-4,NA,NA,CASSYNTENIQYF,TGTGCCAGCAGCTACAACACGGAAAACATTCAGTACTTC
TRBV4-1,TRBJ2-3,few,NA,CASSPGWGQNTQYF,TGCGCCAGCAGCCCTGGTTGGGGGCAGAATACGCAGTATTTT
TRBV7-9,TRBJ1-1,NA,NA,CAAEQNTEAFF,TGTGCCGCGGAACAGAACACTGAAGCTTTCTTT
TRBV5-5,TRBJ2-2,NA,NA,CASSLVAGSFGGELFF,TGTGCCAGCAGCTTGGTTGCAGGGTCTTTCGGCGGGGAGCTGTTTTTT
TRBV13,TRBJ2-6,many,TRBD2,CASSALTSGANVLTF,TGTGCCAGCAGCGCCCTGACTAGCGGGGCCAACGTCCTGACTTTC
TRBV2,TRBJ1-2,NA,NA,CASREGLRSGGYTF,TGTGCCAGCAGGGAGGGCCTCCGATCGGGTGGCTACACCTTC
TRBV2,TRBJ1-1,NA,NA,CASRVDGNVMNTEAFF,TGTGCCAGCAGGGTAGACGGAAACGTCATGAACACTGAAGCTTTCTTT
TRBV7-8,TRBJ2-3,few,TRBD2,CASSYRASGGQFTDTQYF,TGTGCCAGCAGCTATCGAGCTAGCGGGGGGCAGTTCACAGATACGCAGTATTTT
TRBV10-3,TRBJ1-1,few,NA,CAISAGGTEAFF,TGTGCCATCAGCGCCGGAGGGACTGAAGCTTTCTTT
TRBV29-1,TRBJ2-1,once,NA,CSVEQGFNEQFF,TGCAGCGTTGAACAGGGGTTCAATGAGCAGTTCTTC
TRBV7-2,TRBJ2-7,few,TRBD2,CASSLRVAGAPYEQYF,TGTGCCAGCAGCCTACGGGTAGCGGGGGCCCCCTACGAGCAGTACTTC
TRBV7-9,TRBJ2-3,NA,TRBD1,CASSNRDRGNPTQYF,TGTGCCAGCAGTAACCGGGACAGGGGGAACCCTACGCAGTATTTT
TRBV3-1,TRBJ2-3,many,TRBD2,CASSQQHGGEADTQYF,TGTGCCAGCAGCCAACAACATGGGGGGGAGGCGGATACGCAGTATTTT
TRBV6-2/TRBV6-3,TRBJ2-1,few,TRBD2,CAISLGTSGYNEQFF,TGTGCCATCTCCCTGGGGACTAGCGGCTACAATGAGCAGTTCTTC
TRBV7-9,TRBJ2-5,NA,NA,CASSRRTDRGETQYF,TGTGCCAGCAGCCGGAGGACGGACCGGGGAGAGACCCAGTACTTC
TRBV10-3,TRBJ2-3,few,TRBD2,CAISLSGESTDTQYF,TGTGCCATCAGCCTTAGCGGGGAGAGCACAGATACGCAGTATTTT
TRBV4-3,TRBJ2-7,NA,TRBD1,CASSQASDRRSYEQYF,TGCGCCAGCAGCCAGGCATCGGACAGGCGCTCCTACGAGCAGTACTTC
TRBV29-1,TRBJ2-3,NA,NA,CSVEENRVFTDTQYF,TGCAGCGTTGAAGAAAACCGAGTGTTTACAGATACGCAGTATTTT